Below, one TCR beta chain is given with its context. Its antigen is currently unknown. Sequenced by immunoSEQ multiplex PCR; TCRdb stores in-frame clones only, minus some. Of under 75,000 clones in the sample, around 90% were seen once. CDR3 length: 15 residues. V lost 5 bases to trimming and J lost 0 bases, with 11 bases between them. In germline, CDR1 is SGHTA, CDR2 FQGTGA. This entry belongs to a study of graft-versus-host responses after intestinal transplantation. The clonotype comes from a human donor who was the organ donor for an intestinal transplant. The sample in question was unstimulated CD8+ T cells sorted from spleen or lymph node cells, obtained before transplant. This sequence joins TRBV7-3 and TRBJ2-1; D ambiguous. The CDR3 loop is CASSPSMSSYNEQFF. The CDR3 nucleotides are TGTGCCAGCAGCCCATCTATGAGCTCCTACAATGAGCAGTTCTTC.